This TCR beta chain emerged from a study of naive CD8 T cells in extremely preterm neonates. General study findings and limits: Preterm neonates shared more CDR3 nucleotide sequences (roughly 2.7%) than older groups.

Cord blood came from elective full-term cesareans at 37-41 weeks without labor or membrane rupture. Mothers with known HIV infection were excluded. The sample holds sorted live naive CD8+ CD45RA+CCR7+ T cells. Per sample, roughly 17,000 to 110,000 naive CD8+ cells were sorted. As concerns this clone: Its target is not known.

The germline gives CDR1 MGHDK, CDR2 SYGVNS. Trimming at V came to 8 bases and at J to 8 bases, leaving 8 bases not matched to a gene. The CDR3 consists of 12 residues. Measured with immunoSEQ multiplex PCR; TCRdb has only the in-frame clones, and not every one. Of about 7,300 clones listed, 92% were seen once; the top ten hold roughly 0.5%. The receptor was derived from a newborn in good health. The gene calls are TRBV25-1 and TRBJ1-1, with 7 bases matching TRBD1. Sample: naive CD8+ T cells from cord blood. In DNA, the CDR3 is TGTGCCAGCGCCTCAGGGGGGTGGGAAGCTTTCTTT. Amino acid sequence: CASASGGWEAFF.